These T cell receptor beta chains were read from a single sample in a study of T cell responses to AZD1222 COVID-19 vaccine. Using immunoSEQ multiplex PCR, the repertoire was profiled, and TCRdb retains in-frame clones only, with some absent. The repertoire includes about 120,000 clones, roughly 90% of them detected once, and 6% to 8.5% sits in the top ten. Sequencing used peripheral blood, obtained 28 days after the second AZD1222 dose. Receptor source: an adult who received the AZD1222 COVID-19 vaccine. CDR3s include the opening cysteine and the closing phenylalanine or tryptophan. Each record gives: D gene, clone size, J gene, V gene, CDR3 DNA, CDR3 protein. A D gene is named only where the DNA matches it firmly. Clone sizes are given selectively: once, few, many, or a class where the clone is expanded.

D: TRBD1
size: -
J: TRBJ1-1
V: TRBV11-2
DNA: TGTGCCAGCAGCTTCCAACTGGGGCAGGGGGTTTTCTTT
CDR3: CASSFQLGQGVFF

D: -
size: -
J: TRBJ1-3
V: TRBV21-1
DNA: TGTGCCAGCAGTAAATCGAGACAGGGGGCTTCTGGAAACACCATATATTTT
CDR3: CASSKSRQGASGNTIYF

D: -
size: few
J: TRBJ2-7
V: TRBV4-1
DNA: TGCGCCAGCAGCCTCCGCGGCAGGGACTCCTACGAGCAGTACTTC
CDR3: CASSLRGRDSYEQYF

D: -
size: once
J: TRBJ1-6
V: TRBV6-5
DNA: TGTGCCAGCAGTTACTCATGGAATTCACCCCTCCACTTT
CDR3: CASSYSWNSPLHF

D: TRBD2
size: -
J: TRBJ2-1
V: TRBV9
DNA: TGTGCCAGCAGCGTGGCTAGCGGGTACAATGAGCAGTTCTTC
CDR3: CASSVASGYNEQFF

D: -
size: -
J: TRBJ1-2
V: TRBV5-1
DNA: TGCGCCAGCAGCTTGGCCCCATCGGAGTATGGCTACACCTTC
CDR3: CASSLAPSEYGYTF

D: TRBD1
size: -
J: TRBJ1-4
V: TRBV7-9
DNA: TGTGCCAGCAGCTCCCGTCGTACAGGGGAAGGTGAAAAACTGTTTTTT
CDR3: CASSSRRTGEGEKLFF

D: -
size: -
J: TRBJ1-4
V: TRBV7-6
DNA: TGTGCCAGCAGCTTAATGGGGGAACTGTTTTTT
CDR3: CASSLMGELFF

D: TRBD1
size: -
J: TRBJ1-4
V: TRBV9
DNA: TGTGCCAGCAGCGTAGGCTTGAGGGACAGGGGTGGTGAAAAACTGTTTTTT
CDR3: CASSVGLRDRGGEKLFF

D: -
size: -
J: TRBJ2-3
V: TRBV6-5
DNA: TGTGCCAGCAGGGAGCGGTTCACTAGCACAGATACGCAGTATTTT
CDR3: CASRERFTSTDTQYF

D: TRBD2
size: once
J: TRBJ2-2
V: TRBV30
DNA: TGTGCCTGGAACCGACTAGCGGCCACCGGGGAGCTGTTTTTT
CDR3: CAWNRLAATGELFF

D: -
size: -
J: TRBJ1-5
V: TRBV4-2
DNA: TGTGCCAGCAGCCAAGCCGGGTCGTACGATCAGCCCCAGCATTTT
CDR3: CASSQAGSYDQPQHF

D: TRBD1
size: once
J: TRBJ2-7
V: TRBV2
DNA: TGTGCCAGCAGTGCGGGACAGGGAGGAGTCGAGCAGTACTTC
CDR3: CASSAGQGGVEQYF

D: TRBD1
size: -
J: TRBJ1-4
V: TRBV18
DNA: TGTGCCAGCTCACCATTGGGACAGCTTAATGAAAAACTGTTTTTT
CDR3: CASSPLGQLNEKLFF

D: -
size: -
J: TRBJ1-5
V: TRBV14
DNA: TGTGCCAGCAGCCAAGATTTTGATCAGCCCCAGCATTTT
CDR3: CASSQDFDQPQHF

D: -
size: -
J: TRBJ2-2
V: TRBV7-9
DNA: TGTGCCAGCACCACTGGCAGAAACACCGGGGAGCTGTTTTTT
CDR3: CASTTGRNTGELFF

D: TRBD2
size: -
J: TRBJ2-2
V: TRBV7-8
DNA: TGTGCCAGCAGCTTAGCGCGGGTACAGCGGGGGGTAAACACCGGGGAGCTGTTTTTT
CDR3: CASSLARVQRGVNTGELFF

D: TRBD1
size: -
J: TRBJ1-4
V: TRBV7-2
DNA: TGTGCCAGCAGCTTACACCGTCGCGGGACAGGTGAAAAACTGTTTTTT
CDR3: CASSLHRRGTGEKLFF

D: TRBD1
size: -
J: TRBJ1-4
V: TRBV2
DNA: TGTGCCAGCAGCGGGACAGGGGGGGCTGAAAAACTGTTTTTT
CDR3: CASSGTGGAEKLFF

D: -
size: -
J: TRBJ1-3
V: TRBV28
DNA: TGTGCCAGCAGTTTATCGGGAAACACCATATATTTT
CDR3: CASSLSGNTIYF

D: -
size: -
J: TRBJ1-3
V: TRBV3-1/TRBV3-2
DNA: TGTGCCAGCAGCCAAGACCCACTCAGTGGAAACACCATATATTTT
CDR3: CASSQDPLSGNTIYF

D: -
size: -
J: TRBJ2-3
V: TRBV29-1
DNA: TGCAGCGTTGAAACGTCTAGCACAGATACGCAGTATTTT
CDR3: CSVETSSTDTQYF

D: TRBD1
size: -
J: TRBJ1-5
V: TRBV5-5
DNA: TGTGCCAGCAGCTCGGTTGTCGGGGACAGGGGGCATCAGCCCCAGCATTTT
CDR3: CASSSVVGDRGHQPQHF

D: TRBD2
size: -
J: TRBJ2-5
V: TRBV5-1
DNA: TGCGCCAGCAGCCCCGGGGCGGGGGGAGAGACCCAGTACTTC
CDR3: CASSPGAGGETQYF

D: TRBD1
size: -
J: TRBJ2-7
V: TRBV18
DNA: TGTGCCAGCTCACCCCCTAATGGACAGGGTTACGACGAGCAGTACTTC
CDR3: CASSPPNGQGYDEQYF

D: TRBD2
size: -
J: TRBJ2-1
V: TRBV7-3
DNA: TGTGCCAGCAGCTTACATCCGGGACTAGCTTACAATGAGCAGTTCTTC
CDR3: CASSLHPGLAYNEQFF

D: -
size: -
J: TRBJ2-7
V: TRBV12-3/TRBV12-4
DNA: TGTGCCAGCAGTTTAGTGAACCACGAGCAGTACTTC
CDR3: CASSLVNHEQYF

D: -
size: -
J: TRBJ2-1
V: TRBV7-9
DNA: TGTGCCAGCAGCCCCCGCGGAGCCTTAGAGCAGTTCTTC
CDR3: CASSPRGALEQFF

D: -
size: -
J: TRBJ1-2
V: TRBV29-1
DNA: TGCAGCGTTGAGGGCCAGGGGATCGGCTACACCTTC
CDR3: CSVEGQGIGYTF